This TCR beta chain was captured in a study of blood T cells in healthy people across ages. Study-level information: Template switching recovered approximately one barcoded beta molecule for every two T cells.

Overall study findings and caveats: Higher diversity and more naive CD4+ cells were features of long-lived donors, compared to aged donors.

Sample-barcoded 5' priming and a J-beta primer mix drove a second PCR of about 6 to 12 cycles. Tags on each cDNA molecule came from a template-switch adaptor with 12 random nucleotides. Sequencing recovered at least 2.5 million CDR3-containing paired-end reads from each sample. TCRdb re-derived calls from the 5' RACE reads in MiXCR, one entry per CDR3 protein. Of approximately 730,000 distinct CDR3 sequences listed, 40% to 45% are singletons. Germline lookup yields CDR1 SGDLS and CDR2 YYNGEE. The CDR3 has 18 residues. With 0 bases clipped from V and 5 bases from J, the junction kept 13 bases outside the gene matches. A word on this clonotype: Its specificity is not known.

The TCR was taken from a woman aged 60-75 years in good health. Sequenced material: blood. The rearrangement links TRBV9 to TRBJ2-1, with 8 positions matching TRBD2. In nucleotides, the CDR3 is TGTGCCAGCAGCGTAGAGGACGGGAGGGCTAGGATTCACAATGAGCAGTTCTTC. This translates into CASSVEDGRARIHNEQFF.